The entry that follows covers one T cell receptor beta chain sequence. The data are from a study of T cells expressing NK-cell markers. TCRdb reprocessed the 5' RACE reads, keeping one entry per CDR3 protein, no DNA. The ten top clones account for roughly 20%, within a sample of around 100,000 distinct CDR3 sequences. This TCR was recovered from a woman between 18 and 70 years old in good health. The sample was blood T cells: a sorted CD56 or NKG2C T cell subset, CD4+ or CD8+ T cells, or bulk PBMC T cells (not recorded which).

The CDR3 reads CASSQYSGGTDTQYF. The rearrangement joins TRBV4-3 to TRBJ2-3; TCRdb proposes TRBD1, but this gene call is untestable without DNA. The germline V gene has CDR1 LGHNA and CDR2 YSLEER. The CDR3 is 15 amino acids.